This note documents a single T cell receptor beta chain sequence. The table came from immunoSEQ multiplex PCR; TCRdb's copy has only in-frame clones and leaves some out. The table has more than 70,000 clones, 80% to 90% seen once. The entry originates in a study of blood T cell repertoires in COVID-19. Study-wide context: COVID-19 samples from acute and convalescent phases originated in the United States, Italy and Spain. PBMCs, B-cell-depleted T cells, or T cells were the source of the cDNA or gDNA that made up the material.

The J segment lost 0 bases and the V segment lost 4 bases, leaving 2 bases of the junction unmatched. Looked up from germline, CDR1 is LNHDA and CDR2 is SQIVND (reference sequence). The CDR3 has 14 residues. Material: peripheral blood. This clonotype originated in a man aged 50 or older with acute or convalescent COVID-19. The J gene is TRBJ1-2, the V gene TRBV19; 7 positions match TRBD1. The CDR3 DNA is TGTGCCAGTAGTACGACAGGGACTAACTATGGCTACACCTTC. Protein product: CASSTTGTNYGYTF.